Given below is one T cell receptor beta chain in context. Its antigen is undetermined. The data originate from a study of T cells after posttransplantation cyclophosphamide. CDR1 and CDR2 (germline): SGHTA, FQGTGA. This CDR3 comprises 15 residues. Trimming took off 6 bases at V and 0 bases at J, with 9 bases between the two ends. Study-level points and caveats: Donor-recipient repertoire similarity was low at 1-2 months, rising over year one. Recipient CMV seropositivity and CMV reactivation strongly tracked TRB clonality. TRB overlap between skin or GI tissue T cells and blood was limited.

Profiled with immunoSEQ multiplex PCR; TCRdb holds only in-frame clones, not every one. The sample consists of around 47,000 clones, 94% of them appearing once. The sequenced sample consisted of PBMCs. This chain joins TRBV7-3 and TRBJ2-6; the D gene is possibly TRBD1 (5 bases). This TCR came from a woman aged 30 to 39 in good health and a related stem cell transplant donor. Written as DNA, the CDR3 is TGTGCCAGCAGTGACAGTAGCTCTGGGGCCAACGTCCTGACTTTC. It is translated as CASSDSSSGANVLTF. Filled out from reference TRBV7-3 and TRBJ2-6, the complete variable domain reads GAGVSQTPSNKVTEKGKYVELRCDPISGHTALYWYRQSLGQGPEFLIYFQGTGAADDSGLPNDRFFAVRPEGSVSTLKIQRTERGDSAVYLCASSDSSSGANVLTFGAGSRLTVL.